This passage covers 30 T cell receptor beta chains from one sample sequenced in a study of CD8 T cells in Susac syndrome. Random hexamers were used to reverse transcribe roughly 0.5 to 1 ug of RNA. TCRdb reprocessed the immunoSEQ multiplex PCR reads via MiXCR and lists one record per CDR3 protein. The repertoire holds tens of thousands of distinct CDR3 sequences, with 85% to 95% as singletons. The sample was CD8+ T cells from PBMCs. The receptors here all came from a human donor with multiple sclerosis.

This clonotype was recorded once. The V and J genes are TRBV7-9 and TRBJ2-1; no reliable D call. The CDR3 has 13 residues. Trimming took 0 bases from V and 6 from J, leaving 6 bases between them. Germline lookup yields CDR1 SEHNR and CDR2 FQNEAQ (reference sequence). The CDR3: CASSLALSNEQFF. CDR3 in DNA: TGTGCCAGCAGCTTAGCGCTGAGCAATGAGCAGTTCTTC. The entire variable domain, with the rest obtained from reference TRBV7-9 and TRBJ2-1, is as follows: DTGVSQNPRHKITKRGQNVTFRCDPISEHNRLYWYRQTLGQGPEFLTYFQNEAQLEKSRLLSDRFSAERPKGSFSTLEIQRTEQGDSAMYLCASSLALSNEQFFGPGTRLTVL.

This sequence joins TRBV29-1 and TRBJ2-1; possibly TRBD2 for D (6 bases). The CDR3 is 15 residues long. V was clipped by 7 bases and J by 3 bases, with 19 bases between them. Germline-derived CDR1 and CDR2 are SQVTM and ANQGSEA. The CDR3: CSATPMWEDYNEQFF. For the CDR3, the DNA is TGCAGCGCAACCCCCATGTGGGAGGACTACAATGAGCAGTTCTTC.

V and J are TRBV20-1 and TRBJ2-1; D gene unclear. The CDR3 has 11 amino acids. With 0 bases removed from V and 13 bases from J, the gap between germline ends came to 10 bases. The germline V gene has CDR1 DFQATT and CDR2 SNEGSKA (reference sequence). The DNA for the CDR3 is TGCAGTGCTAGAGATGGCAGGCTACAGTTCTTC. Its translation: CSARDGRLQFF.

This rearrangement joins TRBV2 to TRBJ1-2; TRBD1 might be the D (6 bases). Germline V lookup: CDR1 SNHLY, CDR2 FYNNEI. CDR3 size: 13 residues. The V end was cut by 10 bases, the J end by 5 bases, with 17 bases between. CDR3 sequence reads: CATFRGAGYGYTF. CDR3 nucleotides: TGTGCCACTTTCAGGGGTGCGGGGTATGGCTACACCTTC.

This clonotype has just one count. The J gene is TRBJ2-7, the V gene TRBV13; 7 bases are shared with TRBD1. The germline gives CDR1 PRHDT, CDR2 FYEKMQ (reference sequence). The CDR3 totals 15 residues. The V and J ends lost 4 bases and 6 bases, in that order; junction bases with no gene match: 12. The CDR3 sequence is CASSSIGTAGLEQYF. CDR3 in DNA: TGTGCCAGCAGCTCGATCGGGACAGCAGGTCTCGAGCAGTACTTC.

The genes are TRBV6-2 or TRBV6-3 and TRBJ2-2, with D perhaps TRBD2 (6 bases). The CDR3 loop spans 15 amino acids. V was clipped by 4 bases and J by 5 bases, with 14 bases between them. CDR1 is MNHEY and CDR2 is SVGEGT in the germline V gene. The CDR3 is CASSSQERETGELFF. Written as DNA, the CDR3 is TGTGCCAGCAGTTCACAGGAACGGGAGACCGGGGAGCTGTTTTTT.

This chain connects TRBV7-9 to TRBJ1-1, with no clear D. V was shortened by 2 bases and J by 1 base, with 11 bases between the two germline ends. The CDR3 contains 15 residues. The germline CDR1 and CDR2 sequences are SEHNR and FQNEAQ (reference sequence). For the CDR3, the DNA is TGTGCCAGCAGCTTATCCCTCGGATCGAACACTGAAGCTTTCTTT. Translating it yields CASSLSLGSNTEAFF.

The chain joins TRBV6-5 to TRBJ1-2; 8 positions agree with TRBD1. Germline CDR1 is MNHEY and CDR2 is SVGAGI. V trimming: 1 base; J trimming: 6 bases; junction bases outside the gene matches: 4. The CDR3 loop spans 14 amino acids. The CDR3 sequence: CASSYYAGGDGYTF. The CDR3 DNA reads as TGTGCCAGCAGTTACTATGCAGGGGGCGATGGCTACACCTTC.

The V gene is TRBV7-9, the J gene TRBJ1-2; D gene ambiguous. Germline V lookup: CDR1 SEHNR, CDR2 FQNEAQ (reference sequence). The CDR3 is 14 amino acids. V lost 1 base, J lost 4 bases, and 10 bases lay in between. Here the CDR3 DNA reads TGTGCCAGCAGCTTAGGTTCGCAGATCTATGGCTACACCTTC. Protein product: CASSLGSQIYGYTF.

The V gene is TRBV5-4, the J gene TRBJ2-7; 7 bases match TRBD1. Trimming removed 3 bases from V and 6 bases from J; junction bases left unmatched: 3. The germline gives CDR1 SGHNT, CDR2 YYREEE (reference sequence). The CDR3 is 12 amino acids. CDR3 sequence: CASSSRDSEQYF. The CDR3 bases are TGTGCCAGCAGCTCACGGGACAGCGAGCAGTACTTC. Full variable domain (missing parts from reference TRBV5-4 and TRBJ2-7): ETGVTQSPTHLIKTRGQQVTLRCSSQSGHNTVSWYQQALGQGPQFIFQYYREEENGRGNFPPRFSGLQFPNYSSELNVNALELDDSALYLCASSSRDSEQYFGPGTRLTVT.

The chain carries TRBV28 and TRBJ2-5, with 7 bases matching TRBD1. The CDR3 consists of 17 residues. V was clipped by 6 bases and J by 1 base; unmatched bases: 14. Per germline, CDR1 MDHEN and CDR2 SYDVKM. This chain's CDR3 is CASSKRGGRTIQETQYF. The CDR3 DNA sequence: TGTGCCAGCAGCAAACGAGGGGGCAGGACGATCCAAGAGACCCAGTACTTC.

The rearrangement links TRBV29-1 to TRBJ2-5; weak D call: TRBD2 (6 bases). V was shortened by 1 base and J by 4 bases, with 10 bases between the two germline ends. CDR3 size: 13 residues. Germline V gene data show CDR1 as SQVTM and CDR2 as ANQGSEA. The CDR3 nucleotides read TGCAGCGTTGAAGGGGAGGACGGAGAGACCCAGTACTTC. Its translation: CSVEGEDGETQYF.

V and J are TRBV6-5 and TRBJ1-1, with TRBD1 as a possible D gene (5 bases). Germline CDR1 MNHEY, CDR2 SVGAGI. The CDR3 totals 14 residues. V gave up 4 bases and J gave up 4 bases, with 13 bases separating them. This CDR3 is CASSSQGFGTEAFF. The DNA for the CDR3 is TGTGCCAGCAGTTCTCAGGGTTTTGGCACTGAAGCTTTCTTT.

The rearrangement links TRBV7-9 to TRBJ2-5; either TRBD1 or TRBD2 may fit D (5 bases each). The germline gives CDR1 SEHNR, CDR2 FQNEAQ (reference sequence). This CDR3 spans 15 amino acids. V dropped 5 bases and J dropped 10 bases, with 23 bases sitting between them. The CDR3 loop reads CASSNSGTATFHQYF. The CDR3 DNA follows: TGTGCCAGCAGCAATTCCGGGACGGCCACCTTCCACCAGTACTTC.

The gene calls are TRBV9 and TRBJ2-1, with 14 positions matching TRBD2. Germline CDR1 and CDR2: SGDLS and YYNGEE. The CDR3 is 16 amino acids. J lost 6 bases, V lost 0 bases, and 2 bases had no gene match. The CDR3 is CASSVEGLAGANEQFF. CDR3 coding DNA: TGTGCCAGCAGCGTAGAGGGACTAGCGGGGGCCAATGAGCAGTTCTTC. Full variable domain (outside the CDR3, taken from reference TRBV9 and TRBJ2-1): DSGVTQTPKHLITATGQRVTLRCSPRSGDLSVYWYQQSLDQGLQFLIQYYNGEERAKGNILERFSAQQFPDLHSELNLSSLELGDSALYFCASSVEGLAGANEQFFGPGTRLTVL.

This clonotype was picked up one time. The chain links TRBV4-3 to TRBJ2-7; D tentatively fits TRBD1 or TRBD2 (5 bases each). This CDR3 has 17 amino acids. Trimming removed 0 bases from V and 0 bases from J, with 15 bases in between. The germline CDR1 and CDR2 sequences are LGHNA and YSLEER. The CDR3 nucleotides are TGCGCCAGCAGCCAAGACCTAACCGGGACGCTCTCCTACGAGCAGTACTTC. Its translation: CASSQDLTGTLSYEQYF.

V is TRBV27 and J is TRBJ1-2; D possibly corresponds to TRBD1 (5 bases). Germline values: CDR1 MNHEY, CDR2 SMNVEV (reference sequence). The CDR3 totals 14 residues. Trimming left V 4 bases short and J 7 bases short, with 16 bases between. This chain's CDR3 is CASSWGKNIGGYTF. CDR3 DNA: TGTGCCAGCAGTTGGGGCAAGAATATTGGTGGCTACACCTTC.

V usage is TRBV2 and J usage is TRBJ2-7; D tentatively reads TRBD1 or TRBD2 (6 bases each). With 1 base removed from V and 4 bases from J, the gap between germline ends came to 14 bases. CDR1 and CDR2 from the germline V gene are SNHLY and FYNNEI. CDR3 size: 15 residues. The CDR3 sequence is CASSEVLGGNYEQYF. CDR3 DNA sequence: TGTGCCAGCAGTGAAGTCCTGGGGGGCAATTACGAGCAGTACTTC.

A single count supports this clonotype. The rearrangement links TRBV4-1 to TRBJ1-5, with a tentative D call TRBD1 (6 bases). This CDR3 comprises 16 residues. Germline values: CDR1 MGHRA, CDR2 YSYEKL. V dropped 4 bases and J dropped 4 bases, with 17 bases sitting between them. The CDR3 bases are TGCGCCAGCAGCCGAGCTTGGGGGGGCGAAAATCAGCCCCAGCATTTT. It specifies CASSRAWGGENQPQHF.

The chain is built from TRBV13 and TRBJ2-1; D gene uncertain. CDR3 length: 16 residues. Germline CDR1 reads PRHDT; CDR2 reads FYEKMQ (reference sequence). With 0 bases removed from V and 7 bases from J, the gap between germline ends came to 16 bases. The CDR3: CASSLGLAGGGNEQFF. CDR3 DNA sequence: TGTGCCAGCAGCTTAGGCCTGGCAGGCGGTGGGAATGAGCAGTTCTTC.

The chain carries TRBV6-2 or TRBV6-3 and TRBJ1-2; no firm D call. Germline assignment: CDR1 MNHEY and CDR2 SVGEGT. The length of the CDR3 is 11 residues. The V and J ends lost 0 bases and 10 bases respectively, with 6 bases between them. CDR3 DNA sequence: TGTGCCAGCAGTTACTCGGCGGTCTACACCTTC. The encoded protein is CASSYSAVYTF.

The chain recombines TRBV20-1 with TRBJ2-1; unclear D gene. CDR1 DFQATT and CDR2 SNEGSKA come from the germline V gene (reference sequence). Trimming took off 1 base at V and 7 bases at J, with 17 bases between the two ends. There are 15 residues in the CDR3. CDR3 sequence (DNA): TGCAGTGCTAGAGTAAAGGGATGGGTTTTAAATGAGCAGTTCTTC. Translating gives CSARVKGWVLNEQFF.

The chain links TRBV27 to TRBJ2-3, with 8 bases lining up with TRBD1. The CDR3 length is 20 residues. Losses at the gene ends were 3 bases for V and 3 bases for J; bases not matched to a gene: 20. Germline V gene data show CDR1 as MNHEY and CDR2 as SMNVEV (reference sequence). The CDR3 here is CASSFYLGPATGVGTDTQYF. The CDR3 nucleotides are TGTGCCAGCAGTTTTTACTTGGGTCCCGCGACAGGGGTGGGAACAGATACGCAGTATTTT.

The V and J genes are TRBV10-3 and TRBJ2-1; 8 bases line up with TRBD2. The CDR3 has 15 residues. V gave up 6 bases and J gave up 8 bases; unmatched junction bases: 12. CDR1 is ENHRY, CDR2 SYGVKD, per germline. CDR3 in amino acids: CAISPPAGGRDEQFF. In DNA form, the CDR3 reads TGTGCCATCAGCCCCCCGGCGGGGGGTCGAGATGAGCAGTTCTTC.

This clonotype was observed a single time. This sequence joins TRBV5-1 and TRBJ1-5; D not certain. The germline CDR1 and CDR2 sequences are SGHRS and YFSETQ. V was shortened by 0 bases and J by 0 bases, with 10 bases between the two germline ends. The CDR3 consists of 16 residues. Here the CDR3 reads CASSLVRRDSNQPQHF. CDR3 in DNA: TGCGCCAGCAGCTTGGTTCGGAGAGATAGCAATCAGCCCCAGCATTTT.

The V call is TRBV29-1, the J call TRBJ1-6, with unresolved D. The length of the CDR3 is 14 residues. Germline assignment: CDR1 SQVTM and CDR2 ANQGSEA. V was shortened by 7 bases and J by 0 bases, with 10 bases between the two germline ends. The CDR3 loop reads CSGRASSYNSPLHF. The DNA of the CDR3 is TGCAGCGGGCGCGCGTCCTCCTATAATTCACCCCTCCACTTT.

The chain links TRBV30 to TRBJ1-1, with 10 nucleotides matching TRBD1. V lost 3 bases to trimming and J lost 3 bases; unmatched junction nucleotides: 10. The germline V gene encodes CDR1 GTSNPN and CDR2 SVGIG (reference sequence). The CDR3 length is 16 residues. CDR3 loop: CAWRTGGGEGDTEAFF. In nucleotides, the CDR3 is TGTGCCTGGAGGACAGGGGGCGGGGAAGGGGACACTGAAGCTTTCTTT.

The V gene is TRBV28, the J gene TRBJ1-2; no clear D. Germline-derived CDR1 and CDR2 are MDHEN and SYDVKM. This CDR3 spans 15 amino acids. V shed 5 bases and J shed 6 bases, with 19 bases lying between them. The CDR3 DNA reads TGTGCCAGCAGTCTCCTCCCCCGGGGAGGAGATGGCTACACCTTC. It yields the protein CASSLLPRGGDGYTF.

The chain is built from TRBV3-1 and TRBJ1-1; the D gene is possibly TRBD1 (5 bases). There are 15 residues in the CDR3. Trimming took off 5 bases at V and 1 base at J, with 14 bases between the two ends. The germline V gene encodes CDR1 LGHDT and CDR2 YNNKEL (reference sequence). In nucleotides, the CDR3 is TGTGCCAGCAGCGGCCGCCGGGACGGGAACACTGAAGCTTTCTTT. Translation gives CASSGRRDGNTEAFF.

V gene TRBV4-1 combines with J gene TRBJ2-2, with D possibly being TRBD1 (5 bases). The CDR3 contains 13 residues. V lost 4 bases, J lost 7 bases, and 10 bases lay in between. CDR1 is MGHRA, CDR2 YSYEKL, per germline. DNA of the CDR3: TGCGCCAGCAGCCGAGGTCAGGGCGGGGAGCTGTTTTTT. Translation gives CASSRGQGGELFF.